This TCR beta chain is from a study of T cell changes during pregnancy in multiple sclerosis (dated by TCRdb to between 2017 and 2020). For context, the study as a whole: The study examined how the T cell repertoire changed over the course of pregnancy in women with multiple sclerosis.

To note about this clone: Its target antigen remains unknown. Base qualities are missing; no much larger clone stands one base away.

For CDR1 and CDR2, the germline V gene lists MNHNS and SASEGT. The V end loses 3 bases and the J end loses 4 bases, and a stretch of 10 bases separates them. The CDR3 spans 14 residues, from the cysteine through the phenylalanine. Only the CDR3 DNA stays, 42 bases, in frame from base 1. The library was produced with the immunoSEQ multiplex PCR assay. TCRdb took over this immuneACCESS table, retaining in-frame rearrangements with V and J assigned. Such tables are incomplete; in checked studies, under half of the missing clones stem from an unresolved V gene, and the remainder is unexplained. The sample table holds 75,000 to 90,000 clones, of which over 80% were seen once. In total, the top ten clones hold about 3.8% of the sample.

The receptor chain draws on TRBV6-1 and TRBJ1-3; the D gene is not confidently resolved. This clonotype was sampled from a female donor in good health, serving as a control in a pregnancy study. Some clones in this sample may be carry-over from other donors' samples. The sample consisted of PBMCs, taken in the first trimester of pregnancy. The sequenced DNA is TGTGCCAGCAGTGAGAGAGGGCGAGGAAACACCATATATTTT. It translates as CASSERGRGNTIYF.